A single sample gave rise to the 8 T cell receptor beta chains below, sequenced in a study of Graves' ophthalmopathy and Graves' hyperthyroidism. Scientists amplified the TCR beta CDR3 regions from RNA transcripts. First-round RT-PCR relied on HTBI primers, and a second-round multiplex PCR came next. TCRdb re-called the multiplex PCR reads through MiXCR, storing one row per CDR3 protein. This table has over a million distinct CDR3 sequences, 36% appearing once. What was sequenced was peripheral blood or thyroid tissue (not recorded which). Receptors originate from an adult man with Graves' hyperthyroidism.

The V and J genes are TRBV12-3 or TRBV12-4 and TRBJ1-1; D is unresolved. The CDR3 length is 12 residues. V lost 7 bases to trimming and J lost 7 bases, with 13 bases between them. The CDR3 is CASTPGGNEAFF. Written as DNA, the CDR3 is TGTGCCAGCACCCCTGGCGGAAATGAAGCTTTCTTT.

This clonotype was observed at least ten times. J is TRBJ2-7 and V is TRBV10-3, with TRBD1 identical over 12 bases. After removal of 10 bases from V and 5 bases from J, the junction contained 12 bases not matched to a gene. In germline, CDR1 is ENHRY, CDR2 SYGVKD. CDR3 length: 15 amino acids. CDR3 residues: CATSVGDRGQNEQYF. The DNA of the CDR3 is TGTGCCACCTCGGTTGGGGACAGGGGGCAGAACGAGCAGTACTTC.

CDR3 sequence (DNA): TGTGCCAGTCTGGAACCGATGGGAGGGGAGACCCAGTACTTC. The encoded protein is CASLEPMGGETQYF. This rearrangement joins TRBV6-5 to TRBJ2-5, with 7 bases lining up with TRBD2. Germline lookup yields CDR1 MNHEY and CDR2 SVGAGI. The CDR3 sequence is 14 residues long. Trimming took 9 bases from V and 5 from J; bases not matched to a gene: 12.

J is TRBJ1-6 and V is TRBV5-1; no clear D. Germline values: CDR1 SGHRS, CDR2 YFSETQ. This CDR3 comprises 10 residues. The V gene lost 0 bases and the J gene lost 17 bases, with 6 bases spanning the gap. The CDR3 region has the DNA TGCGCCAGCAGCTTGGGGGGTTTCCACTTT. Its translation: CASSLGGFHF.

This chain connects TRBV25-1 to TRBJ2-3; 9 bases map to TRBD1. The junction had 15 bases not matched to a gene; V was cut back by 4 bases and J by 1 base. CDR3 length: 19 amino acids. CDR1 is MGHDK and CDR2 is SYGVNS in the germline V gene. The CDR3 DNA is TGTGCCAGCAGTGCCCCTTTGGGACAGGGTGCATCCGGCACAGATACGCAGTATTTT. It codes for CASSAPLGQGASGTDTQYF.

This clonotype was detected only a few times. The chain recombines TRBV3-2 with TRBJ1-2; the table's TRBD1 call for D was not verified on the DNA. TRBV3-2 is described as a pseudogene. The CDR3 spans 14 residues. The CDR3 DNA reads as TGTGCCAGCAGCCCGACAGGGAACAACTATGGCTACACCTTC. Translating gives CASSPTGNNYGYTF.

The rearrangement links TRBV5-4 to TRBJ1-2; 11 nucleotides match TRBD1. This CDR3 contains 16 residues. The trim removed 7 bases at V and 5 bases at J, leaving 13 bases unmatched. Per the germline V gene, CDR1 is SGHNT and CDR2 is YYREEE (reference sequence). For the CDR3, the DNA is TGTGCCAGCCTTTCCCTCGGGGACAGGGGGTCGTATGGCTACACCTTC. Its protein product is CASLSLGDRGSYGYTF.

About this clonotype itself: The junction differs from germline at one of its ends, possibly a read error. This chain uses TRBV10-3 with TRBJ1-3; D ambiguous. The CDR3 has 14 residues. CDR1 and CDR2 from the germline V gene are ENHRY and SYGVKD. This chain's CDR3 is CAISGVPSGNTIYF. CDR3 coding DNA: TGTGCTATCAGTGGGGTACCCTCTGGAAACACCATATATTTT.